This T cell receptor beta chain was recovered during a study of T cell clusters in autoimmune cytopenias. TRB rearrangements were amplified by touch-down multiplex PCR with mixed TRB-A/B primers. For each CDR3 protein, TCRdb gives one entry from its re-call of the multiplex PCR reads, without DNA. Its table records 10,000 to 15,000 distinct CDR3 sequences. Approximately 36,000 genome equivalents of blood DNA were amplified for TRB. The CDR3 covers 14 residues. CDR1 and CDR2 from the germline V gene are LNHDA and SQIVND (reference sequence). This same sample was also part of a study on T cell repertoires in aging, cancer and after chemotherapy. That paper states: In cancer patients, declining TCR diversity with age involved lost richness and lost evenness.

Source material: peripheral blood. The sequence was obtained from a human donor in good health. The chain employs TRBV19 and TRBJ2-5; the D call from TCRdb, TRBD1, cannot be confirmed without DNA. The CDR3 loop reads CASSIARVGETQYF. Full variable domain (missing parts from reference TRBV19 and TRBJ2-5): DGGITQSPKYLFRKEGQNVTLSCEQNLNHDAMYWYRQDPGQGLRLIYYSQIVNDFQKGDIAEGYSVSREKKESFPLTVTSAQKNPTAFYLCASSIARVGETQYFGPGTRLLVL.